This T cell receptor (beta chain) derives from a study of T cell responses to AZD1222 COVID-19 vaccine. Profiled with immunoSEQ multiplex PCR; TCRdb holds only in-frame clones, not every one. This sample has 200,000 to 250,000 clones, with approximately 94% found just once. The ends were cut back, 1 base at V and 2 bases at J, with 11 bases in the middle. CDR3 length: 15 amino acids. CDR1 and CDR2 from the germline V gene are LGHNA and YSLEER. The genes are TRBV4-3 and TRBJ1-2; no clear D gene. The source was peripheral blood, collected 28 days after the second dose of the MenACWY control vaccine. The origin of this receptor is an adult who received the MenACWY meningococcal vaccine as a control. CDR3 sequence (DNA): TGCGCCAGCAGCCAAGTCGGCGCGGGGAACTATGGCTACACCTTC. This sequence encodes CASSQVGAGNYGYTF.